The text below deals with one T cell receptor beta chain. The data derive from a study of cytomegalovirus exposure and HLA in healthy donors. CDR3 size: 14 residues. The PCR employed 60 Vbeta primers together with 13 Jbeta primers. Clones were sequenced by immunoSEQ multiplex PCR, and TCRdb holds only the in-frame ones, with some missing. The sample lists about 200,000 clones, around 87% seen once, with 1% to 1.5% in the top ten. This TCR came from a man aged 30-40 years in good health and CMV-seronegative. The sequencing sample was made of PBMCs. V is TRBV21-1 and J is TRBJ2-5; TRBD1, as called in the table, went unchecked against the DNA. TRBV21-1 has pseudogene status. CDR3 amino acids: CASKGDRAKETQYF. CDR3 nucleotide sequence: TGTGCCAGCAAGGGGGACAGGGCGAAAGAGACCCAGTACTTC.